This T cell receptor beta chain originates from a study of control samples from healthy donors and cancer patients. Germline V lookup: CDR1 MNHEY, CDR2 SVGAGI. CDR3 size: 15 residues. V was cut by 0 bases and J by 3 bases, with 11 bases left in between. Some clones are missing from TCRdb's copy, which holds only in-frame ones; the method was immunoSEQ multiplex PCR. Among 75,000 to 95,000 clones listed, around 85% were seen once. Sample: PBMCs. The chain links TRBV6-5 to TRBJ1-1; D is perhaps TRBD1 (6 bases). The sequence came from a man in his 70s with lung cancer. The CDR3 DNA reads TGTGCCAGCAGTTACTCCTGGACAGCCTACACTGAAGCTTTCTTT. Protein sequence: CASSYSWTAYTEAFF.